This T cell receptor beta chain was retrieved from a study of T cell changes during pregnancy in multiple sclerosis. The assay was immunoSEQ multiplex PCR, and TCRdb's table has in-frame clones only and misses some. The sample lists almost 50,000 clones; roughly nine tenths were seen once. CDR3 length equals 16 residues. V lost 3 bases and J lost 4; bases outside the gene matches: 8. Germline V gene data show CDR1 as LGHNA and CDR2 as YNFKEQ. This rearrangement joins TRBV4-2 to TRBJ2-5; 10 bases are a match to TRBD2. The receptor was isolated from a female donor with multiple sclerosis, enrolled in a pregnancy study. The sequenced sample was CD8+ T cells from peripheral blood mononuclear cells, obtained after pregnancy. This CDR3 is CASSQPSGGALETQYF. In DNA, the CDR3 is TGTGCCAGCAGCCAGCCCAGCGGGGGGGCCTTAGAGACCCAGTACTTC.